This T cell receptor beta chain was sequenced during a study of human T cells and chemical hapten exposure. TCRdb recomputed calls from the RACE reads with MiXCR, one row per CDR3 protein. The table records roughly 100,000 distinct CDR3 sequences, around 10% of them present only once. This clonotype was recorded a few times. A junction boundary mismatches the germline segment, possibly from a read error. Documented time point: patch test 1, 2 weeks after DPC sensitization. Treatment described: therapeutic diphenylcyclopropenone sensitization with weekly scalp DPC. Those who donated were patients with alopecia, 18 to 70 years of age, and suitable for DPC. The TCR originated in a woman aged 40-49 years with alopecia areata. Some clones in this sample may be carry-over from other donors' samples. The sequencing used whole blood, collected in connection with sensitization to the hapten diphenylcyclopropenone (DPC).

The CDR3, as DNA: TGTGCTAGCAGCTCCTTTGGGCTAGCGGGGATGGATGAGCAGTTCTTC. It is translated as CASSSFGLAGMDEQFF. This chain uses TRBV7-7 with TRBJ2-1; TRBD2 aligns across 9 bases. This CDR3 is 16 amino acids long. The germline gives CDR1 SSHAT, CDR2 FNYEAQ (reference sequence).